One sample yielded the 25 T cell receptor beta chains listed below, sequenced in a study of T cells in Graves' hyperthyroidism and ophthalmopathy. Template material for amplifying TCR beta CDR3 regions consisted of RNA transcripts. The HTBI set primed first-round TCR CDR3 RT-PCR. TCRdb processed the multiplex PCR reads anew with MiXCR; each CDR3 protein has one entry. This table has about 770,000 distinct CDR3 sequences, about 19% appearing once. The sequenced sample consisted of blood. These receptors came from a woman in her fifties or sixties with Graves' hyperthyroidism that later progressed to Graves' ophthalmopathy.

This chain connects TRBV7-2 to TRBJ1-1; 8 bases map to TRBD1. V gave up 5 bases and J gave up 5 bases; unmatched junction bases: 4. Germline V CDR1 and CDR2: SGHTA, FQGNSA. The CDR3 loop spans 13 amino acids. CDR3 DNA sequence: TGTGCCAGCAGCCGACAGGGGAGGACTGAAGCTTTCTTT. Its protein is CASSRQGRTEAFF.

This clonotype has a count of ten or more. This sequence joins TRBV11-2 and TRBJ2-7; no firm D call. V was pared by 2 bases and J by 2 bases, with 10 bases between. CDR3 size: 14 residues. Germline V CDR1 and CDR2: SGHAT, FQNNGV. DNA of the CDR3: TGTGCCAGCAGCTTAAGACTGGATACCTACGAGCAGTACTTC. It translates to CASSLRLDTYEQYF.

V gene TRBV5-8 combines with J gene TRBJ1-5; 7 nucleotides align to TRBD1. CDR3 size: 18 residues. CDR1 is SGHTS, CDR2 YDEGEE, per germline. Trimming cost V 2 bases and J 1 base; bases outside gene matches: 12. The CDR3 spells CASSFWGGGAYSNQPQHF. CDR3 nucleotides: TGTGCCAGCAGCTTTTGGGGAGGGGGCGCTTACAGCAATCAGCCCCAGCATTTT.

Comment on this clonotype: This may stem from a read error, because a much larger clone lies one nucleotide away. As DNA, the CDR3 is TGTGCCAGCAGTTACTCGAACAGGGGGAACACTGAAGCTTTCTTT. Translation: CASSYSNRGNTEAFF. The J gene is TRBJ1-1, the V gene TRBV6-2 or TRBV6-3; 7 bases are shared with TRBD1. The CDR3 totals 15 residues. Germline-derived CDR1 and CDR2 are MNHEY and SVGEGT. Losses at the gene ends were 0 bases for V and 1 base for J; bases not matched to a gene: 2.

This clonotype was picked up many times. The gene calls are TRBV18 and TRBJ1-5, with D unresolved. The length of the CDR3 is 14 residues. V gave up 2 bases and J gave up 5 bases, with 10 bases separating them. Germline V lookup: CDR1 KGHSH, CDR2 LQKENI. The CDR3 DNA sequence: TGTGCCAGCTCACCAATATTACAAGATCAGCCCCAGCATTTT. This sequence encodes CASSPILQDQPQHF.

This chain connects TRBV5-5 to TRBJ1-1; 7 nucleotides align to TRBD1. CDR3 size: 13 residues. Germline values: CDR1 SGHKS, CDR2 YYEKEE (reference sequence). V was pared by 3 bases and J by 10 bases, with 9 bases of the junction left unmatched. CDR3 nucleotides: TGTGCCAGCAGCTCAAGACAGGGAGTTGGAGCTTTCTTT. Protein sequence: CASSSRQGVGAFF.

This clonotype has a handful of counts. The chain carries TRBV29-1 and TRBJ1-1; D is possibly TRBD1 (6 bases). CDR3 size: 14 residues. Germline V gene sequence: CDR1 SQVTM, CDR2 ANQGSEA. Trimming stripped 6 bases from V and 4 bases from J, with 18 bases between. CDR3 protein: CSVLPQGGGTEAFF. In DNA, the CDR3 is TGCAGCGTCCTCCCACAGGGCGGGGGCACTGAAGCTTTCTTT.

This clonotype has at least ten counts. The chain has TRBV30 and TRBJ1-5; TRBD1 might be the D (5 bases). The germline CDR1 and CDR2 sequences are GTSNPN and SVGIG (reference sequence). V gave up 2 bases and J gave up 5 bases, with 13 bases separating them. The length of the CDR3 is 14 residues. The chain's CDR3 is CAWSPVGADQPQHF. The CDR3 DNA reads TGTGCCTGGAGTCCCGTCGGGGCGGATCAGCCCCAGCATTTT.

The chain combines TRBV29-1 with TRBJ1-1, with 8 bases lining up with TRBD1. Germline values: CDR1 SQVTM, CDR2 ANQGSEA. V lost 3 bases to trimming and J lost 7 bases; unmatched junction nucleotides: 1. The CDR3 is made up of 11 amino acids. Written as DNA, the CDR3 is TGCAGCGTTGAGGGACAGGTTGAAGCTTTCTTT. It translates to CSVEGQVEAFF.

This rearrangement joins TRBV19 to TRBJ2-1, with 12 bases that match TRBD2. CDR1 and CDR2 (germline): LNHDA, SQIVND (reference sequence). V lost 3 bases and J lost 6; bases outside the gene matches: 3. The CDR3 sequence is 15 residues long. As DNA, the CDR3 is TGTGCCAGTAGTATGGGACTAGCGGGCTCCAATGAGCAGTTCTTC. This translates into CASSMGLAGSNEQFF. The variable domain in full, with the rest retrieved from reference TRBV19 and TRBJ2-1, is DGGITQSPKYLFRKEGQNVTLSCEQNLNHDAMYWYRQDPGQGLRLIYYSQIVNDFQKGDIAEGYSVSREKKESFPLTVTSAQKNPTAFYLCASSMGLAGSNEQFFGPGTRLTVL.

The chain carries TRBV5-6 and TRBJ2-5; 7 bases fit TRBD1. CDR3 size: 17 residues. Germline trimming cut 3 bases from V and 5 bases from J; bases unmatched to any gene: 16. The germline V gene has CDR1 SGHDT and CDR2 YYEEEE. The CDR3 DNA reads as TGTGCCAGCAGCTCTTTCGGGACAGCGGACGACATGGAGACCCAGTACTTC. Its protein is CASSSFGTADDMETQYF.

This clonotype was detected ten times or more. The chain employs TRBV2 and TRBJ2-4; 7 bases fit TRBD2. The V segment lost 1 base and the J segment 0 bases; nucleotides outside the gene matches: 6. In germline, CDR1 is SNHLY, CDR2 FYNNEI. The CDR3 loop spans 17 amino acids. The CDR3, as DNA: TGTGCCAGCAGTGAAGAGGGAGGGGCGGTAGCCAAAAACATTCAGTACTTC. Translation gives CASSEEGGAVAKNIQYF. The full variable domain, with the rest looked up from reference TRBV2 and TRBJ2-4, is EPEVTQTPSHQVTQMGQEVILRCVPISNHLYFYWYRQILGQKVEFLVSFYNNEISEKSEIFDDQFSVERPDGSNFTLKIRSTKLEDSAMYFCASSEEGGAVAKNIQYFGAGTRLSVL.

The J gene is TRBJ1-2, the V gene TRBV6-6; D may be TRBD1 (5 bases). Germline values: CDR1 MNHNY, CDR2 SVGAGI (reference sequence). CDR3 length: 17 residues. With 0 bases removed from V and 4 bases from J, the gap between germline ends came to 18 bases. CDR3 sequence reads: CASSYSLKTGTVYGYTF. The CDR3 DNA follows: TGTGCCAGCAGTTACTCGCTCAAAACCGGGACCGTCTATGGCTACACCTTC.

This clonotype turned up a few times. This chain links TRBV5-1 with TRBJ2-5; 11 bases map to TRBD2. J lost 2 bases, V lost 3 bases, and 6 bases had no gene match. The V gene's germline CDR1 is SGHRS and CDR2 YFSETQ. The CDR3 spans 16 residues. DNA of the CDR3: TGCGCCAGCAGCTCCCCGACTAGCGGGGCACAAGAGACCCAGTACTTC. Its protein is CASSSPTSGAQETQYF.

The rearrangement joins TRBV12-5 to TRBJ1-3; tentative D call: TRBD1 (5 bases). V lost 6 bases and J lost 0, with 9 bases in between. This CDR3 has 14 amino acids. Germline CDR1 reads LGHNT; CDR2 reads FRNRAP. In DNA form, the CDR3 reads TGTGCTAGTGGCAAGACAGTCTCTGGAAACACCATATATTTT. It encodes CASGKTVSGNTIYF.

The count of this clonotype is one. This sequence may be a read error, since a much larger clone differs from it by one base. The rearrangement uses TRBV3-1 and TRBJ2-1; the D is unclear. V was trimmed by 4 bases and J by 2 bases, leaving 12 bases between them. The CDR3 is 15 amino acids. Germline values: CDR1 LGHDT, CDR2 YNNKEL (reference sequence). DNA for the CDR3: TGTGCCAGCAGCCCCGACTGGAGCCCCTACAATGAGCAGTTCTTC. Translating it yields CASSPDWSPYNEQFF.

The chain uses TRBV28 and TRBJ1-5; weak D call: TRBD1 (5 bases). The CDR3 consists of 15 residues. Germline CDR1 reads MDHEN; CDR2 reads SYDVKM. Trimming shortened V by 6 bases and J by 4 bases, and 16 bases separated the two germline ends. The CDR3: CASSPDSIRNQPQHF. In nucleotides, the CDR3 is TGTGCCAGCAGCCCCGACAGCATTAGAAATCAGCCCCAGCATTTT.

This clonotype was counted between two and nine times. The J gene is TRBJ1-4, the V gene TRBV7-8, with 7 bases matching TRBD1. The V segment lost 5 bases and the J segment 1 base; nucleotides outside the gene matches: 4. The germline gives CDR1 SGHVS, CDR2 FQNEAQ. The CDR3 contains 15 residues. CDR3 in amino acids: CASSPAGGTNEKLFF. The CDR3 DNA is TGTGCCAGCAGCCCCGCAGGGGGAACTAATGAAAAACTGTTTTTT.

The sample holds many counts of this clonotype. The chain links TRBV30 to TRBJ1-1; TRBD1 matches 8 bases. There are 14 residues in the CDR3. CDR1 and CDR2 from the germline V gene are GTSNPN and SVGIG (reference sequence). J was trimmed by 1 base and V by 3 bases; bases with no gene match: 4. The CDR3 loop is CAWRFGTGNTEAFF. CDR3 nucleotides: TGTGCCTGGAGATTCGGGACAGGGAACACTGAAGCTTTCTTT.

The J gene is TRBJ1-2, the V gene TRBV20-1; the D gene is possibly TRBD1 (6 bases). CDR1 and CDR2 (germline): DFQATT, SNEGSKA (reference sequence). This CDR3 has 16 residues. Trimming cost V 0 bases and J 2 bases, with 16 bases left between them. The CDR3 DNA reads TGCAGTGCTAGAGATCTAAGGGGGGCACCGAACTATGGCTACACCTTC. Amino acids: CSARDLRGAPNYGYTF.

This clonotype has at least ten counts. The chain combines TRBV2 with TRBJ2-1, with TRBD2 matching 10 bases. The CDR3 consists of 14 residues. Germline loops: CDR1 SNHLY, CDR2 FYNNEI. Germline trimming cut 5 bases from V and 6 bases from J; bases unmatched to any gene: 4. CDR3 sequence (DNA): TGTGCCAGCAGTACGGGACTAGCGTTCAATGAGCAGTTCTTC. This codes for CASSTGLAFNEQFF.

In this sample, this clonotype turned up a few times. The DNA for the CDR3 is TGTGCCAGCAGCCACCCCCGGGGGGGTTCGTACAATGAGCAGTTCTTC. It codes for CASSHPRGGSYNEQFF. The chain is built from TRBV3-1 and TRBJ2-1, with 8 bases matching TRBD2. The CDR3 has 16 amino acids. The J segment lost 4 bases and the V segment lost 3 bases, leaving 8 bases of the junction unmatched. Germline V gene data show CDR1 as LGHDT and CDR2 as YNNKEL (reference sequence).

A note on this clonotype: A read error may be the cause here, since a much bigger clone is one base away. The chain employs TRBV4-1 and TRBJ2-3; no clear D. CDR1 and CDR2 from the germline V gene are MGHRA and YSYEKL. The CDR3 extends over 12 amino acids. The CDR3 is CAGSQEEDTQYF. The CDR3 DNA is TGCGCCGGCAGCCAAGAGGAAGATACGCAGTATTTT.

In its sample, this clonotype was seen many times. The chain combines TRBV2 with TRBJ1-6; TRBD1 matches at 8 bases. V lost 5 bases and J lost 10; bases outside the gene matches: 10. The CDR3 is made up of 15 amino acids. The V gene's germline CDR1 is SNHLY and CDR2 FYNNEI. The CDR3 DNA sequence: TGTGCCAGCAGTTCGGACAGGGCCCGAGGGTCACCCCTCCACTTT. Its protein product is CASSSDRARGSPLHF.

This clonotype was observed many times. The rearrangement links TRBV20-1 to TRBJ1-2; D remains ambiguous. In germline, CDR1 is DFQATT, CDR2 SNEGSKA (reference sequence). The V end was cut by 0 bases, the J end by 3 bases, with 8 bases between. The CDR3 has 13 residues. The chain's CDR3 is CSARETYDYGYTF. The CDR3, as DNA: TGCAGTGCTAGAGAGACCTACGACTATGGCTACACCTTC.